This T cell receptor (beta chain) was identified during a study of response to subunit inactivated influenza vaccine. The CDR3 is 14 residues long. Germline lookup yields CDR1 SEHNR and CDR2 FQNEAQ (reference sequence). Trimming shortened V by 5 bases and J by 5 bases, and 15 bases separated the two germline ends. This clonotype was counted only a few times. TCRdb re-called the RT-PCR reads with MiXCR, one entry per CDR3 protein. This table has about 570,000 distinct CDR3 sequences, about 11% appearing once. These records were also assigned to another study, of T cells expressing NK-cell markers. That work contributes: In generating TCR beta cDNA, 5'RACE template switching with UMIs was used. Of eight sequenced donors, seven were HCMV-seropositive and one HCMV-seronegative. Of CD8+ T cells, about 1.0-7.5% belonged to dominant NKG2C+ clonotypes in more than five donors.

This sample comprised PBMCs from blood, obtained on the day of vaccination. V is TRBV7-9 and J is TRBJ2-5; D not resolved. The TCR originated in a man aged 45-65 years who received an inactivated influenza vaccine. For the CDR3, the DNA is TGTGCCAGCAGCCTATCTGAAAATTCGGAGACCCAGTACTTC. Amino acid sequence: CASSLSENSETQYF.